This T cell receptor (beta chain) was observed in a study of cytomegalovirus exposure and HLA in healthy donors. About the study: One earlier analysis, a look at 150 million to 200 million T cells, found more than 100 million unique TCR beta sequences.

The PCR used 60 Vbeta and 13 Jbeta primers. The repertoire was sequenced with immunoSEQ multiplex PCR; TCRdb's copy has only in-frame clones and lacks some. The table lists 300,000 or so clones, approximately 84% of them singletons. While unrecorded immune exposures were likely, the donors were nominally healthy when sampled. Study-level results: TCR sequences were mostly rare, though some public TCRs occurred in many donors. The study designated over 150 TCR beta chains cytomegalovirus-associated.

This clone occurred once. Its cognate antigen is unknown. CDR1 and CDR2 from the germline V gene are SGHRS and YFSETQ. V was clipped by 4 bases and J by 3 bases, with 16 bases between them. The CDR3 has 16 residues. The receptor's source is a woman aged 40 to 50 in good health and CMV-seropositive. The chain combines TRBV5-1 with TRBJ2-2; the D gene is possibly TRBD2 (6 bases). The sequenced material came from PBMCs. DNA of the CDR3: TGCGCCAGCAGCGTCGAGACTAGTTCCCACACCGGGGAGCTGTTTTTT. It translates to CASSVETSSHTGELFF.